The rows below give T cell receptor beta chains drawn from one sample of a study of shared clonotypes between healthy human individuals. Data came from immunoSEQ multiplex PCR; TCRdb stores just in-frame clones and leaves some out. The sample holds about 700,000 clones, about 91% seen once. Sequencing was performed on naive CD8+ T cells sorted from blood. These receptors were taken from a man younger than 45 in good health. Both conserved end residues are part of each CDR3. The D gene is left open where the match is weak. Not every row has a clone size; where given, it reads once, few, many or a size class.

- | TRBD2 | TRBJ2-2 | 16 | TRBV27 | CASSLVGGVYTGELFF | TGTGCCAGCAGTTTGGTGGGGGGGGTTTACACCGGGGAGCTGTTTTTT
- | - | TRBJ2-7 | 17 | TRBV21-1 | CASSKTPRDSCSYEQYF | TGTGCCAGCAGCAAAACCCCTCGGGACTCCTGCTCCTACGAGCAGTACTTC
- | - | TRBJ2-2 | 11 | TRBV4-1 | CASSQNGELFF | TGCGCCAGCAGCCAAAACGGGGAGCTGTTTTTT
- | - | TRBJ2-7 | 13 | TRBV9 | CASSVGQGLEQYF | TGTGCCAGCAGCGTAGGGCAGGGTTTAGAGCAGTACTTC
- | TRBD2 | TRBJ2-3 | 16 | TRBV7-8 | CASSLALSGRADTQYF | TGTGCCAGCAGCTTAGCATTGAGCGGGAGGGCTGATACGCAGTATTTT
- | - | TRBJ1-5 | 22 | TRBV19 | CASSIEPLAPSPQGPINQPQHF | TGTGCCAGTAGTATAGAACCTCTTGCCCCCTCCCCGCAGGGACCGATCAATCAGCCCCAGCATTTT
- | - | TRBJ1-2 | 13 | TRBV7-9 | CASSLGPNLGYTF | TGTGCCAGCAGCTTAGGACCGAATTTAGGCTACACCTTC
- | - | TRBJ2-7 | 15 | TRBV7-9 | CASSLRDPRFYEQYF | TGTGCCAGCAGCCTACGGGACCCAAGGTTCTACGAGCAGTACTTC
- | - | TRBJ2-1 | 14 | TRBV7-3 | CASSLAASYNEQFF | TGTGCCAGCAGCTTAGCGGCCTCCTACAATGAGCAGTTCTTC
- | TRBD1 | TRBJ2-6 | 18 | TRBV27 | CASSSRDRASTGANVLTF | TGTGCCAGCAGTTCCCGGGACAGGGCGTCCACTGGGGCCAACGTCCTGACTTTC
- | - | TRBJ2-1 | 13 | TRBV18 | CASSSGPHNEQFF | TGTGCCAGCTCATCGGGCCCGCACAATGAGCAGTTCTTC
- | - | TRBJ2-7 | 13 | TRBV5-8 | CASRPRGKLEQYF | TGTGCCAGCAGACCCAGAGGGAAGCTAGAGCAGTACTTC
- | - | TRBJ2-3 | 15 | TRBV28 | CASSLLLEGTDTQYF | TGTGCCAGCAGTTTACTACTAGAAGGCACAGATACGCAGTATTTT
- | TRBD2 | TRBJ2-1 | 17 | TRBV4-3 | CASSQDSGLAVYNEQFF | TGCGCCAGCAGCCAAGATAGCGGTCTAGCGGTATACAATGAGCAGTTCTTC
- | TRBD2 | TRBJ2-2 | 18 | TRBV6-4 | CASSELAGGSTHTGELFF | TGTGCCAGCAGTGAACTAGCGGGAGGTTCCACCCATACCGGGGAGCTGTTTTTT
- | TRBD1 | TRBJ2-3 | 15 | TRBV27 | CASSPGTGGRDTQYF | TGTGCCAGCAGTCCGGGGACAGGGGGCAGGGATACGCAGTATTTT
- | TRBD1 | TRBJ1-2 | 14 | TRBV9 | CASSPQGANYGYTF | TGTGCCAGCAGCCCGCAGGGGGCGAACTATGGCTACACCTTC
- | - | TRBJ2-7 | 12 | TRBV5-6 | CASSGVSYEQYF | TGTGCCAGCAGCGGGGTTTCCTACGAGCAGTACTTC
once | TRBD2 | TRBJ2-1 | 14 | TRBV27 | CASGTSASYNEQFF | TGTGCCAGCGGCACTAGCGCCTCCTACAATGAGCAGTTCTTC
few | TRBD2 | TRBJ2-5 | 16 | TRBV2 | CASSEGTGRVEETQYF | TGTGCCAGCAGTGAAGGGACCGGGAGGGTTGAAGAGACCCAGTACTTC
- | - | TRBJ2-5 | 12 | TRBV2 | CASKGDKETQYF | TGTGCCAGCAAGGGGGATAAAGAGACCCAGTACTTC
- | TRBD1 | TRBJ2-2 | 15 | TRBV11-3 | CASSLVRQGVRELFF | TGTGCCAGCAGCTTAGTCCGACAGGGAGTAAGGGAGCTGTTTTTT
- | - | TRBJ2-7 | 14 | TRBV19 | CASSMVGSSYEQYF | TGTGCCAGTAGTATGGTCGGAAGCTCCTACGAGCAGTACTTC
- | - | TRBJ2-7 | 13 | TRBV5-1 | CASSPDGRSEQYF | TGCGCCAGCAGCCCCGACGGCCGATCCGAGCAGTACTTC
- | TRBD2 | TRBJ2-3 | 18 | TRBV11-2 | CASSPGGRGRSLTDTQYF | TGTGCCAGCAGCCCGGGTGGGAGGGGTAGATCGTTGACAGATACGCAGTATTTT
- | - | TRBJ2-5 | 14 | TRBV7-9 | CASSFWRDQETQYF | TGTGCCAGCAGCTTCTGGCGGGACCAAGAGACCCAGTACTTC
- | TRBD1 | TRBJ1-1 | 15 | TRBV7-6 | CASSPLTGVNTEAFF | TGTGCCAGCAGCCCTTTGACAGGGGTGAACACTGAAGCTTTCTTT
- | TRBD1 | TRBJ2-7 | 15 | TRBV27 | CASRSPTGGDLEQYF | TGTGCCAGCCGATCCCCGACAGGGGGGGATCTTGAGCAGTACTTC
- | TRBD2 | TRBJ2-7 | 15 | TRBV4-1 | CASSLSSSGGDEQYF | TGCGCCAGCAGCCTATCTTCTAGCGGAGGGGACGAGCAGTACTTC
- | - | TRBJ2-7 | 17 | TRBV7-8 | CASSLGVGGGATYEQYF | TGTGCCAGCAGCTTAGGTGTAGGTGGGGGGGCCACCTACGAGCAGTACTTC
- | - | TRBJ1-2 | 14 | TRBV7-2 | CASSFWDTNYGYTF | TGTGCCAGCAGCTTTTGGGACACTAACTATGGCTACACCTTC
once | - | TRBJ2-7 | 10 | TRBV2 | CASTDNEQYF | TGTGCCAGCACTGATAACGAGCAGTACTTC
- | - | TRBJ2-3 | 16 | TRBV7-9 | CASSLGLSTSTDTQYF | TGTGCCAGCAGCTTAGGACTGTCAACTAGCACAGATACGCAGTATTTT
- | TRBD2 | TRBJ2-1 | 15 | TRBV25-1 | CASSGQVGLAGGQFF | TGTGCCAGCAGTGGACAGGTCGGACTAGCGGGAGGGCAGTTCTTC
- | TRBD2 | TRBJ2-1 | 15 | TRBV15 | CATSSGIAGANEQFF | TGTGCCACCAGCAGCGGGATAGCGGGAGCCAATGAGCAGTTCTTC
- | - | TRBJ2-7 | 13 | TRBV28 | CASRPLEIYEQYF | TGTGCCAGCAGACCACTAGAAATCTACGAGCAGTACTTC
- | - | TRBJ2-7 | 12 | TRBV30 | CVFKKAPYEQYF | TGTGTCTTCAAGAAGGCGCCCTACGAGCAGTACTTC
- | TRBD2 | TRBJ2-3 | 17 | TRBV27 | CASSPIRTSGVTDTQYF | TGTGCCAGCAGTCCAATCCGGACTAGCGGGGTCACAGATACGCAGTATTTT
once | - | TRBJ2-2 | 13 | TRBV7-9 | CASSEDRLGELFF | TGTGCCAGCAGCGAAGACAGGCTAGGGGAGCTGTTTTTT
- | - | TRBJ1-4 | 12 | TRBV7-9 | CASSPKNEKLFF | TGTGCCAGCAGCCCGAAGAATGAAAAACTGTTTTTT
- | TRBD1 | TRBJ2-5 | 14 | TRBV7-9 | CASSWGQAKETQYF | TGTGCCAGCAGTTGGGGACAGGCTAAAGAGACCCAGTACTTC
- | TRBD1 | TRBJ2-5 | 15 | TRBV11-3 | CASSEGQAQWETQYF | TGTGCCAGCAGTGAGGGACAGGCCCAATGGGAGACCCAGTACTTC
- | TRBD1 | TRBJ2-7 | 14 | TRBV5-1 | CASSSGTGSYEQYF | TGCGCCAGCAGCTCCGGGACAGGGTCCTACGAGCAGTACTTC
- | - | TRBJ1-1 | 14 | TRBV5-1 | CASSLGDRNTEAFF | TGCGCCAGCAGCTTGGGGGATAGAAACACTGAAGCTTTCTTT
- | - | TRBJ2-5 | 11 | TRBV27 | CASGPTFPEYF | TGTGCCAGCGGCCCCACTTTCCCCGAGTACTTC
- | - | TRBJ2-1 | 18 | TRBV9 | CASSVVGISSLNDNEQFF | TGTGCCAGCAGCGTAGTTGGGATAAGTTCACTAAACGACAATGAGCAGTTCTTC
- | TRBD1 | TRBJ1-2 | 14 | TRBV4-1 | CASSQQDRGYGYTF | TGCGCCAGCAGCCAACAAGACAGGGGGTATGGCTACACCTTC
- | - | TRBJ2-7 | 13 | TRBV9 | CASSVGASYEQYF | TGTGCCAGCAGCGTAGGAGCTTCCTACGAGCAGTACTTC
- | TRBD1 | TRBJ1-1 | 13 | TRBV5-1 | CASSGTGGTEAFF | TGCGCCAGCAGCGGGACAGGGGGAACTGAAGCTTTCTTT
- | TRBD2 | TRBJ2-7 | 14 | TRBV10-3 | CAISDLAGADEQYF | TGTGCCATCAGTGACCTAGCGGGAGCCGACGAGCAGTACTTC
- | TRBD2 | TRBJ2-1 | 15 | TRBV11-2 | CASSLETGGKHEQFF | TGTGCCAGCAGCTTAGAAACGGGAGGGAAGCATGAGCAGTTCTTC